The 28 T cell receptor beta chains given below trace back to one sample, sequenced in a study of CD8 T cells in ankylosing spondylitis (dated by TCRdb to the late 2010s). Receptor amplification or capture employed 5' RACE. The sequencer listed for this sample is Illumina HiSeq 2500. In-frame beta chains were kept once TCRdb had trimmed the public reads at Q25 with fastp and called clones with MiXCR. Each CDR3 protein appears once, grouped with its most common genes and DNA. The sample table records roughly 140,000 distinct CDR3 sequences; more than 40% of these occur just once. The ten largest clones add up to roughly 15% of the sample. Sequencing was done on a sample of synovial fluid, either unsorted or a sorted T cell fraction (not recorded which). These receptors were obtained from a male donor with ankylosing spondylitis.

There are a few counts of this clonotype. The V call is TRBV27, the J call TRBJ2-5; 7 bases match TRBD2. This CDR3 has 14 amino acids. Germline V gene sequence: CDR1 MNHEY, CDR2 SMNVEV (reference sequence). V lost 3 bases and J lost 5; bases outside the gene matches: 6. Here the CDR3 reads CASSFGEGWETQYF. CDR3 sequence (DNA): TGTGCCAGCAGTTTTGGGGAGGGTTGGGAGACCCAGTACTTC.

At least ten counts were recorded for this clonotype. The V and J genes are TRBV12-3 or TRBV12-4 and TRBJ1-1; D remains ambiguous. The ends were cut back, 8 bases at V and 1 base at J, with 11 bases in the middle. This CDR3 is built from 13 residues. CDR3 amino acids: CASLPWGNTEAFF. As DNA, the CDR3 is TGTGCCAGCCTCCCTTGGGGGAACACTGAAGCTTTCTTT.

This clonotype was seen more than once but under ten times. The chain carries TRBV7-4 and TRBJ2-2; perhaps TRBD2 as D (5 bases). V lost 5 bases to trimming and J lost 6 bases, with 13 bases between them. The CDR3 contains 14 residues. CDR1 is SGHVT, CDR2 SQSDAQ, per germline. The CDR3 nucleotides are TGTGCCAGCAGCCCCATTTGGAGGCCCGGGGAGCTGTTTTTT. This translates into CASSPIWRPGELFF.

The V call is TRBV6-1, the J call TRBJ2-2; 10 bases line up with TRBD1. CDR1 is MNHNS and CDR2 is SASEGT in the germline V gene. J lost 8 bases, V lost 7 bases, and 7 bases had no gene match. This CDR3 is built from 14 residues. CDR3 nucleotide sequence: TGTGCCAGCAATGACAGGGGGCCAGTGGGGGAGCTGTTTTTT. This encodes CASNDRGPVGELFF.

V usage is TRBV10-3 and J usage is TRBJ1-1; 10 nucleotides align to TRBD1. CDR1 ENHRY and CDR2 SYGVKD come from the germline V gene. V shed 6 bases and J 11 bases; nucleotides not matched to a gene: 12. CDR3 length: 14 amino acids. Written as DNA, the CDR3 is TGTGCCATCAGACCCGGGACAGGGGCTCCGGGGGCTTTCTTT. This encodes CAIRPGTGAPGAFF.

This clonotype was seen more than once but under ten times. The CDR3 reads CASSLRLADSGELFF. The CDR3 DNA reads TGCGCCAGCAGCCTCCGACTAGCGGACAGCGGGGAGCTGTTTTTT. The chain is built from TRBV4-1 and TRBJ2-2; 9 bases are shared with TRBD2. The CDR3 is made up of 15 amino acids. Looked up from germline, CDR1 is MGHRA and CDR2 is YSYEKL. With 4 bases clipped from V and 7 bases from J, the junction kept 7 bases outside the gene matches.

The sample holds a few counts of this clonotype. The chain uses TRBV28 and TRBJ2-2; 8 positions match TRBD2. The CDR3 is 16 residues long. V lost 2 bases, J lost 4 bases, and 6 bases stayed unmatched. Germline CDR1 is MDHEN and CDR2 is SYDVKM. The CDR3 reads CASSLNRGRPTGELFF. DNA for the CDR3: TGTGCCAGCAGTTTAAATCGCGGGAGGCCCACCGGGGAGCTGTTTTTT. The full variable domain, completed using reference TRBV28 and TRBJ2-2, is DVKVTQSSRYLVKRTGEKVFLECVQDMDHENMFWYRQDPGLGLRLIYFSYDVKMKEKGDIPEGYSVSREKKERFSLILESASTNQTSMYLCASSLNRGRPTGELFFGEGSRLTVL.

V usage is TRBV7-9 and J usage is TRBJ1-1; D remains unclear. The ends were cut back, 5 bases at V and 0 bases at J, with 13 bases in the middle. Germline-derived CDR1 and CDR2 are SEHNR and FQNEAQ (reference sequence). This CDR3 spans 15 amino acids. The CDR3 here is CASSPPLGVNTEAFF. In DNA, the CDR3 is TGTGCCAGCAGCCCCCCGCTGGGTGTGAACACTGAAGCTTTCTTT. The full variable domain, completed using reference TRBV7-9 and TRBJ1-1, is DTGVSQNPRHKITKRGQNVTFRCDPISEHNRLYWYRQTLGQGPEFLTYFQNEAQLEKSRLLSDRFSAERPKGSFSTLEIQRTEQGDSAMYLCASSPPLGVNTEAFFGQGTRLTVV.

This clonotype was picked up one time. The chain recombines TRBV6-5 with TRBJ2-2; 7 positions agree with TRBD1. This CDR3 spans 17 amino acids. The germline gives CDR1 MNHEY, CDR2 SVGAGI. V dropped 2 bases and J dropped 4; count of bases not matched to a gene: 10. CDR3 amino acids: CASSYRYRGWSTGELFF. The CDR3, as DNA: TGTGCCAGCAGTTACCGGTACAGGGGTTGGAGCACCGGGGAGCTGTTTTTT.

This clonotype occurred once. This sequence joins TRBV20-1 and TRBJ2-7; maybe TRBD1 (5 bases). CDR1 is DFQATT and CDR2 is SNEGSKA in the germline V gene (reference sequence). This CDR3 has 15 residues. V was trimmed by 3 bases and J by 0 bases, leaving 15 bases between them. The chain's CDR3 is CSARHRPYISYEQYF. The DNA of the CDR3 is TGCAGTGCTAGGCACAGGCCGTATATCTCCTACGAGCAGTACTTC.

About this clonotype itself: A read error may account for a junction end that differs from germline. The V and J genes are TRBV2 and TRBJ1-6, with D unclear. Germline values: CDR1 SNHLY, CDR2 FYNNEI. The CDR3 sequence is 14 residues long. CDR3 DNA: TGTACCAGCAGTGAAGAAAGCAATAATTCACCCCTCCACTTT. This encodes CTSSEESNNSPLHF.

The chain employs TRBV4-1 and TRBJ1-2; D not certain. The germline gives CDR1 MGHRA, CDR2 YSYEKL. The CDR3 spans 15 residues. V lost 4 bases and J lost 4, with 16 bases in between. In DNA form, the CDR3 reads TGCGCCAGCAGCCTCGGACTTTTCGGGGTCTATGGCTACACCTTC. Protein: CASSLGLFGVYGYTF.

The V call is TRBV15, the J call TRBJ2-7; possible D gene TRBD2, 7 bases. Germline V CDR1 and CDR2: LNHNV, YYDKDF (reference sequence). Trimming removed 1 base from V and 2 bases from J, with 12 bases in between. This CDR3 is 15 amino acids long. The CDR3 loop reads CATSRVRGLTYEQYF. The DNA of the CDR3 is TGTGCCACCAGCAGAGTGCGGGGGCTCACCTACGAGCAGTACTTC.

The rearrangement links TRBV5-8 to TRBJ1-5; no reliable D call. The germline V and J ends were trimmed by 0 bases and 0 bases, with 7 bases remaining between them. Per the germline V gene, CDR1 is SGHTS and CDR2 is YDEGEE. The CDR3 extends over 15 amino acids. CDR3 region: CASSLGAYSNQPQHF. Written as DNA, the CDR3 is TGTGCCAGCAGCTTGGGTGCTTATAGCAATCAGCCCCAGCATTTT. Complete variable domain (other parts from reference TRBV5-8 and TRBJ1-5): EAGVTQSPTHLIKTRGQQATLRCSPISGHTSVYWYQQALGLGLQFLLWYDEGEERNRGNFPPRFSGRQFPNYSSELNVNALELEDSALYLCASSLGAYSNQPQHFGDGTRLSIL.

The chain is built from TRBV6-1 and TRBJ2-7, with 10 nucleotides matching TRBD2. The CDR3 is made up of 15 amino acids. Germline lookup yields CDR1 MNHNS and CDR2 SASEGT. The V segment lost 10 bases and the J segment 1 base; nucleotides outside the gene matches: 10. CDR3 DNA sequence: TGTGCCATTCATTTGGAGCGGGGGGGATCCTACGAGCAGTACTTC. Translating gives CAIHLERGGSYEQYF.

This clonotype was seen repeatedly, ten times or more. V gene TRBV6-2 or TRBV6-3 combines with J gene TRBJ2-1; TRBD2 might be the D (6 bases). Germline-derived CDR1 and CDR2 are MNHEY and SVGEGT. The V end was cut by 2 bases, the J end by 0 bases, with 14 bases between. The CDR3 spans 17 residues. CDR3 residues: CASSYPLSGASYNEQFF. In nucleotides, the CDR3 is TGTGCCAGCAGTTACCCACTTAGCGGAGCCTCCTACAATGAGCAGTTCTTC.

This chain uses TRBV10-2 with TRBJ2-7; D is unresolved. Germline CDR1 reads WSHSY; CDR2 reads SAAADI. Trimming shortened V by 3 bases and J by 1 base, and 10 bases separated the two germline ends. This CDR3 contains 14 residues. The CDR3 here is CASSEMSLSYEQYF. The CDR3 nucleotides read TGCGCCAGCAGTGAAATGAGTCTTTCCTACGAGCAGTACTTC.

This clonotype was counted a few times. V usage is TRBV5-1 and J usage is TRBJ1-1, with a tentative D call TRBD1 (6 bases). V was pared by 3 bases and J by 5 bases, with 17 bases between. Germline CDR1 SGHRS, CDR2 YFSETQ. The CDR3 covers 15 residues. The CDR3: CASSSRGRGGTEAFF. In DNA form, the CDR3 reads TGCGCCAGCAGCTCGCGGGGGCGCGGGGGTACTGAAGCTTTCTTT.

Many counts were recorded for this clonotype. This sequence joins TRBV19 and TRBJ1-2, with 7 bases lining up with TRBD1. This CDR3 has 13 residues. Germline CDR1 LNHDA, CDR2 SQIVND (reference sequence). V trimming: 5 bases; J trimming: 10 bases; junction bases outside the gene matches: 10. The CDR3 DNA reads TGTGCCAGTAGTCCCATTGACAGGGCTGTCTACACCTTC. Amino acid sequence: CASSPIDRAVYTF.

This clonotype was detected once. This rearrangement joins TRBV24-1 to TRBJ2-5, with 8 bases matching TRBD1. Losses at the gene ends were 1 base for V and 4 bases for J; bases not matched to a gene: 4. Germline CDR1 reads KGHDR; CDR2 reads SFDVKD. The length of the CDR3 is 15 residues. In DNA, the CDR3 is TGTGCCACCAGTGATTTTGGAGACAGGGGAGAGACCCAGTACTTC. Its translation is CATSDFGDRGETQYF.

This clonotype came up a few times. This chain connects TRBV5-6 to TRBJ2-2, with 12 bases aligning to TRBD2. The V segment lost 1 base and the J segment 2 bases; nucleotides outside the gene matches: 6. This CDR3 has 18 residues. Looked up from germline, CDR1 is SGHDT and CDR2 is YYEEEE. CDR3 DNA: TGTGCCAGCAGCTTGTCTGCTAGCGGGGGGGCCAACACCGGGGAGCTGTTTTTT. It specifies CASSLSASGGANTGELFF.

This clonotype is a singleton in its sample. This sequence joins TRBV20-1 and TRBJ2-1; 8 bases map to TRBD1. The CDR3 is 14 residues long. Germline CDR1 and CDR2: DFQATT and SNEGSKA (reference sequence). V was pared by 6 bases and J by 4 bases, with 8 bases of the junction left unmatched. CDR3 sequence: CSARGQDRYNEQFF. The CDR3 region has the DNA TGCAGTGCCCGGGGACAGGATCGGTACAATGAGCAGTTCTTC.

In DNA form, the CDR3 reads TGTGCCAGCAGTTTATATTGGGGTAGGGATGAGCAGTTCTTC. Encoded protein: CASSLYWGRDEQFF. This chain links TRBV28 with TRBJ2-1; D not resolved. Germline CDR1 is MDHEN and CDR2 is SYDVKM. This CDR3 region has 14 residues. Trimming removed 1 base from V and 8 bases from J, with 12 bases in between. Based on the CDR3 plus reference TRBV28 and TRBJ2-1, the full variable domain is DVKVTQSSRYLVKRTGEKVFLECVQDMDHENMFWYRQDPGLGLRLIYFSYDVKMKEKGDIPEGYSVSREKKERFSLILESASTNQTSMYLCASSLYWGRDEQFFGPGTRLTVL.

The chain recombines TRBV7-2 with TRBJ2-7, with D unresolved. Per the germline V gene, CDR1 is SGHTA and CDR2 is FQGNSA. Trimming cost V 3 bases and J 4 bases, with 7 bases left between them. The CDR3 is 12 amino acids. The CDR3 nucleotides read TGTGCCAGCAGCTTCCATCTATACGAGCAGTACTTC. This sequence encodes CASSFHLYEQYF.

The chain combines TRBV5-1 with TRBJ1-2; the D is unclear. Trimming cost V 7 bases and J 8 bases, with 15 bases left between them. Germline-derived CDR1 and CDR2 are SGHRS and YFSETQ. The CDR3 covers 12 residues. Here the CDR3 DNA reads TGCGCCAGCCGCAGGCGGACGGCGGGCTACACCTTC. Translated, it gives CASRRRTAGYTF.

In its sample, this clonotype was seen a few times. The chain has TRBV3-1 and TRBJ2-7; no clear D gene. Germline V gene data show CDR1 as LGHDT and CDR2 as YNNKEL (reference sequence). The germline V and J ends were trimmed by 3 bases and 1 base, with 4 bases remaining between them. The CDR3 sequence is 12 residues long. CDR3 coding DNA: TGTGCCAGCAGCCATCGGTCCTACGAGCAGTACTTC. It codes for CASSHRSYEQYF.

The rearrangement links TRBV21-1 to TRBJ1-3. TRBV21-1 is deemed a pseudogene. There are 14 residues in the CDR3. The DNA of the CDR3 is TGTGCCAGCAGTGCCACTAGGGCTGGAAACACCATATATTTT. This translates into CASSATRAGNTIYF.

The chain has TRBV20-1 and TRBJ2-3, with 8 bases that match TRBD1. The CDR3 extends over 21 amino acids. Germline CDR1 reads DFQATT; CDR2 reads SNEGSKA (reference sequence). Trimming cost V 1 base and J 2 bases; bases outside gene matches: 23. The CDR3: CSARAKTGAISVRTHTDTQYF. In DNA form, the CDR3 reads TGCAGTGCTAGAGCGAAGACAGGGGCCATCTCGGTCAGAACACACACAGATACGCAGTATTTT.